The clone carrying this TCR beta chain showed up just a few times. What it recognizes is unknown. The data belong to a study of T cell repertoires in cytomegalovirus infection. In the study overall: Alongside well-studied HLA-B-restricted CMV epitopes, recently identified HLA-C-restricted CMV epitopes were also used. Public signatures in TCR beta pointed to CMV infection and matching HLA type. The study's findings and limits: Adding up the frequency of public TCR beta families identified people who carried CMV plus the relevant HLA. The ex vivo response was dominated by HLA-C-restricted CMV-specific TCR beta clonotypes.

Trimming removed 5 bases from V and 8 bases from J, with 16 bases in between. The V gene's germline CDR1 is SEHNR and CDR2 FQNEAQ (reference sequence). The CDR3 is made up of 14 amino acids. A single record per CDR3 protein comes from TCRdb applying MiXCR to the reads. There are approximately 500,000 distinct CDR3 sequences in the sample; 30% to 35% occur only once, and about 17% lies in the top ten. Sequenced material: cultured PBMCs, taken from culture after CMV antigen stimulation. The rearrangement links TRBV7-9 to TRBJ1-5; weak D call: TRBD1 (5 bases). The receptor was derived from a human donor in good health (CMV status not recorded). Some clones in this sample may be carry-over from other donors' samples. The CDR3 reads CASSPTGTREPQHF. In nucleotides, the CDR3 is TGTGCCAGCAGCCCTACCGGGACCAGGGAGCCCCAGCATTTT.